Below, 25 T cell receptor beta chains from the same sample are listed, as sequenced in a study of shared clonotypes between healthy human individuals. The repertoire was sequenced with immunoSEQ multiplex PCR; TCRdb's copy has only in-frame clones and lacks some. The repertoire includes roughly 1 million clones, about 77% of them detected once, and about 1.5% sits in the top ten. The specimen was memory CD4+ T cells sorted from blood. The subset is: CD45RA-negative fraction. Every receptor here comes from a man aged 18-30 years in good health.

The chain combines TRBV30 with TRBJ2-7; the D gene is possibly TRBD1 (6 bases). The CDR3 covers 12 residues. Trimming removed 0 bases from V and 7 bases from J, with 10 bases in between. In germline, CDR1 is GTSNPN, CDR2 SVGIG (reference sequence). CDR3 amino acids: CAWSVSGEEQYF. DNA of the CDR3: TGTGCCTGGAGTGTATCAGGGGAAGAGCAGTACTTC.

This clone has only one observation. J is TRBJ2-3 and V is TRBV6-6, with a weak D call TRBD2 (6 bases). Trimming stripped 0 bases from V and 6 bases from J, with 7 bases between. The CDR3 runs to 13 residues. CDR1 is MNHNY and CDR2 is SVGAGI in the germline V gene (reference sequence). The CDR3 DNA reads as TGTGCCAGCAGTTACTCACGGGGGGATACGCAGTATTTT. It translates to CASSYSRGDTQYF.

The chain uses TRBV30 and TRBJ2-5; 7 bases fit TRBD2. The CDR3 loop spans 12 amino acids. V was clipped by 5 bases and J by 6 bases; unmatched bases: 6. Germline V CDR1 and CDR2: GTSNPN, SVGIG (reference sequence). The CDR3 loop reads CAWDGGTKTQYF. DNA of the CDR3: TGTGCCTGGGACGGGGGGACGAAGACCCAGTACTTC. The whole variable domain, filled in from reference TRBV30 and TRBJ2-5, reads SQTIHQWPATLVQPVGSPLSLECTVEGTSNPNLYWYRQAAGRGLQLLFYSVGIGQISSEVPQNLSASRPQDRQFILSSKKLLLSDSGFYLCAWDGGTKTQYFGPGTRLLVL.

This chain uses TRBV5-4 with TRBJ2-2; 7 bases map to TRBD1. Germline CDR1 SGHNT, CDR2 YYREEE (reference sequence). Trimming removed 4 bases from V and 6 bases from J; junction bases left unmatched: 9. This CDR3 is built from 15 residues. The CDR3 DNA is TGTGCCAGCAGCCTCACGACAGGGTGGTCCGGGGAGCTGTTTTTT. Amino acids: CASSLTTGWSGELFF.

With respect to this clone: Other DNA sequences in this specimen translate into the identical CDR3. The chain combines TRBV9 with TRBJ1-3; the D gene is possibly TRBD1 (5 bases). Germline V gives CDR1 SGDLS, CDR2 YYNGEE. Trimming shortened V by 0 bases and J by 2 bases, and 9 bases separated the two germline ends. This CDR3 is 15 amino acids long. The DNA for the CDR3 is TGTGCCAGCAGCGTAGGAGGGACTGCTGGAAACACCATATATTTT. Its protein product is CASSVGGTAGNTIYF.

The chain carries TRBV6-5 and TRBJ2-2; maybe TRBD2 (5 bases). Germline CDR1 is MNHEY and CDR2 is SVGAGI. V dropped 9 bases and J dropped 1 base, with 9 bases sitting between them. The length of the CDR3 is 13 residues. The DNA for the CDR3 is TGTGCCAGTCACCGGGGGAACACCGGGGAGCTGTTTTTT. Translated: CASHRGNTGELFF.

CDR3 region: CASSFTRTDTQYF. The CDR3 bases are TGTGCCAGCAGCTTTACCAGAACAGATACGCAGTATTTT. V is TRBV7-2 and J is TRBJ2-3; no firm D call. Trimming cost V 3 bases and J 3 bases, with 7 bases left between them. The CDR3 totals 13 residues. Germline assignment: CDR1 SGHTA and CDR2 FQGNSA.

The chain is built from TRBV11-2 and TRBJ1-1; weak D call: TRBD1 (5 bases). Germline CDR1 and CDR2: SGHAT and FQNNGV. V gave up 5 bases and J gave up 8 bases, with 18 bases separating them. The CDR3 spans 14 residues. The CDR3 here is CASSQGQGPPEAFF. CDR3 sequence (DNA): TGTGCCAGCAGCCAAGGGCAGGGTCCACCGGAAGCTTTCTTT.

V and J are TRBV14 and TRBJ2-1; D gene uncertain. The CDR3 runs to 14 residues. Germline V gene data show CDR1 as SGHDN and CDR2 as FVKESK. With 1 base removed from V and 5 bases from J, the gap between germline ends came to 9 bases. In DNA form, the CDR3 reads TGTGCCAGCAGCCAAGGGGCGGAAGACAATGAGCAGTTCTTC. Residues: CASSQGAEDNEQFF.

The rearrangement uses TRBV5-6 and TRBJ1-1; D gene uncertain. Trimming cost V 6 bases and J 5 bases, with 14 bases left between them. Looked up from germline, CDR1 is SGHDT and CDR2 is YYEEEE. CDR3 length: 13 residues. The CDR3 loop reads CASIGPGKTEAFF. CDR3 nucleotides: TGTGCCAGCATTGGACCGGGGAAAACTGAAGCTTTCTTT. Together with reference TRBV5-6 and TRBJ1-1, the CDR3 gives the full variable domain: DAGVTQSPTHLIKTRGQQVTLRCSPKSGHDTVSWYQQALGQGPQFIFQYYEEEERQRGNFPDRFSGHQFPNYSSELNVNALLLGDSALYLCASIGPGKTEAFFGQGTRLTVV.

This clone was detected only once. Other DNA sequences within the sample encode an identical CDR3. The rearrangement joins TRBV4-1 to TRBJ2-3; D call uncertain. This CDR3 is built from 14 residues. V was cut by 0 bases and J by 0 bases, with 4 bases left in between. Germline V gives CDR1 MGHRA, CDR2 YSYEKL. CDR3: CASSQDPSTDTQYF. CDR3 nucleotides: TGCGCCAGCAGCCAAGACCCTAGCACAGATACGCAGTATTTT.

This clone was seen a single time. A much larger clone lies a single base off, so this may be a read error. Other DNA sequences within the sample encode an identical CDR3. The CDR3 here is CASSLGRGGTDTQYF. CDR3 in DNA: TGTGCCAGCAGCTTAGGTCGGGGGGGCACAGATACGCAGTATTTT. V usage is TRBV7-2 and J usage is TRBJ2-3; the match to TRBD2 covers 7 bases. V was clipped by 1 base and J by 1 base; unmatched bases: 2. In germline, CDR1 is SGHTA, CDR2 FQGNSA. The CDR3 consists of 15 residues.

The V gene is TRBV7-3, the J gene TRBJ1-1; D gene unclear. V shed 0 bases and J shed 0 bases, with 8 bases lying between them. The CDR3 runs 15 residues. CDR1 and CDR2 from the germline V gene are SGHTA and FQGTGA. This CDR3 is CASSLTRDMNTEAFF. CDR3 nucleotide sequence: TGTGCCAGCAGCTTAACGAGGGATATGAACACTGAAGCTTTCTTT. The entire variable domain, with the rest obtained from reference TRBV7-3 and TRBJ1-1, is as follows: GAGVSQTPSNKVTEKGKYVELRCDPISGHTALYWYRQSLGQGPEFLIYFQGTGAADDSGLPNDRFFAVRPEGSVSTLKIQRTERGDSAVYLCASSLTRDMNTEAFFGQGTRLTVV.

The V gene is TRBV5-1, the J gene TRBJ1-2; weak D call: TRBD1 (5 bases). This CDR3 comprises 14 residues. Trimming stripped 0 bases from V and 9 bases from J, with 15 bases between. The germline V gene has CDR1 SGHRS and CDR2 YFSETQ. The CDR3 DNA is TGCGCCAGCAGCTTGGGAGACAGCGCGGGAAGCTACACCTTC. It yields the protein CASSLGDSAGSYTF.

CDR3: CASSLAGGASYEQYF. DNA of the CDR3: TGTGCCAGCAGCTTAGCGGGAGGTGCCTCCTACGAGCAGTACTTC. This chain joins TRBV7-9 and TRBJ2-7; D is possibly TRBD2 (6 bases). Trimming took 0 bases from V and 0 from J, leaving 9 bases between them. Germline V gives CDR1 SEHNR, CDR2 FQNEAQ (reference sequence). This CDR3 comprises 15 residues.

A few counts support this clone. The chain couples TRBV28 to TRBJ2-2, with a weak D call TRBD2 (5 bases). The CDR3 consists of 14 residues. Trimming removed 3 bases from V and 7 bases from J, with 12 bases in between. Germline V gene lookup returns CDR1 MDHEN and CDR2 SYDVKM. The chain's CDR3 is CASSLVRRGGELFF. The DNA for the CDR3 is TGTGCCAGCAGTTTGGTGCGCCGGGGCGGGGAGCTGTTTTTT.

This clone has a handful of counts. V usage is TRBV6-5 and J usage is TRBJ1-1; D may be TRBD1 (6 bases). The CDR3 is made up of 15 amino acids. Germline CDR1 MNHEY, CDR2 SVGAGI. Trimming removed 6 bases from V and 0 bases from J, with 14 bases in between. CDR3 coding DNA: TGTGCCAGCAGACACAGACAGGCAATGAACACTGAAGCTTTCTTT. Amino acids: CASRHRQAMNTEAFF.

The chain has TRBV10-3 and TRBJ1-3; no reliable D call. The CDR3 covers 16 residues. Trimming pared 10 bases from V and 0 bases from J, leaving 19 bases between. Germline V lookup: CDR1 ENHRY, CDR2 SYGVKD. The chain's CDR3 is CATVVEGTFSGNTIYF. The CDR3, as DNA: TGTGCCACCGTGGTAGAGGGCACGTTCTCTGGAAACACCATATATTTT.

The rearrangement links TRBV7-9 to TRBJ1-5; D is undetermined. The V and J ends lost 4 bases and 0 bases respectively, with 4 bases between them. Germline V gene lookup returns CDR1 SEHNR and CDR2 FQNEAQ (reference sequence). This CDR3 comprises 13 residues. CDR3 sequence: CASSSISNQPQHF. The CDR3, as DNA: TGTGCCAGCAGCTCGATTAGCAATCAGCCCCAGCATTTT. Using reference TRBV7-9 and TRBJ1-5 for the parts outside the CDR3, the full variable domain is DTGVSQNPRHKITKRGQNVTFRCDPISEHNRLYWYRQTLGQGPEFLTYFQNEAQLEKSRLLSDRFSAERPKGSFSTLEIQRTEQGDSAMYLCASSSISNQPQHFGDGTRLSIL.

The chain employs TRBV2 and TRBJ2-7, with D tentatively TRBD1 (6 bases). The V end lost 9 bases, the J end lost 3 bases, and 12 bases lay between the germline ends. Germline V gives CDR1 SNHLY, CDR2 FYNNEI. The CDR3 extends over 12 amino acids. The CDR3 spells CASRSDSYEQYF. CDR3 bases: TGTGCCAGTCGCTCGGACAGCTACGAGCAGTACTTC. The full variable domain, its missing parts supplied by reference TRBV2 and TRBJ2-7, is EPEVTQTPSHQVTQMGQEVILRCVPISNHLYFYWYRQILGQKVEFLVSFYNNEISEKSEIFDDQFSVERPDGSNFTLKIRSTKLEDSAMYFCASRSDSYEQYFGPGTRLTVT.

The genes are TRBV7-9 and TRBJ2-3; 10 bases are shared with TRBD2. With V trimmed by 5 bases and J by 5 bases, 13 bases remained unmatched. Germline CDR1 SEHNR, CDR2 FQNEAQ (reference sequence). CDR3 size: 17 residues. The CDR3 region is CASSPTPSGSGRDTQYF. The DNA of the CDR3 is TGTGCCAGCAGCCCTACCCCTAGCGGGAGCGGGCGAGATACGCAGTATTTT. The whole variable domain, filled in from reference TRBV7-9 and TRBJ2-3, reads DTGVSQNPRHKITKRGQNVTFRCDPISEHNRLYWYRQTLGQGPEFLTYFQNEAQLEKSRLLSDRFSAERPKGSFSTLEIQRTEQGDSAMYLCASSPTPSGSGRDTQYFGPGTRLTVL.

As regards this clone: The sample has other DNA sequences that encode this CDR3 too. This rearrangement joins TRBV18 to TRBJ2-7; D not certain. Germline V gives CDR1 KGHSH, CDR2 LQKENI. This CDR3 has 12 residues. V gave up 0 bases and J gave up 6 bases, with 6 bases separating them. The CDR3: CASSPPGAEQYF. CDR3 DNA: TGTGCCAGCTCACCACCGGGCGCCGAGCAGTACTTC.

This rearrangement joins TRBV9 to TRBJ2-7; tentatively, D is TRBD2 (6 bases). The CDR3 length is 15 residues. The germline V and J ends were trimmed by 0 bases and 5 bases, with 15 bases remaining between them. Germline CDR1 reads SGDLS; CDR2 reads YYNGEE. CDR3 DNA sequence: TGTGCCAGCAGCGTAGAGGAGGGGCTAGGGAACGAGCAGTACTTC. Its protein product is CASSVEEGLGNEQYF.

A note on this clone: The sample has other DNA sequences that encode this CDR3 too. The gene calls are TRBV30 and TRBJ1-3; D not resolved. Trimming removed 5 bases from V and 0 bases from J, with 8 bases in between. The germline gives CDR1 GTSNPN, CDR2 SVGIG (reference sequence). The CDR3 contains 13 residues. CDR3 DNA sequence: TGTGCCTGGGCGATATCCTCTGGAAACACCATATATTTT. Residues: CAWAISSGNTIYF. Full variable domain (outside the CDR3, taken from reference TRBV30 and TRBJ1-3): SQTIHQWPATLVQPVGSPLSLECTVEGTSNPNLYWYRQAAGRGLQLLFYSVGIGQISSEVPQNLSASRPQDRQFILSSKKLLLSDSGFYLCAWAISSGNTIYFGEGSWLTVV.

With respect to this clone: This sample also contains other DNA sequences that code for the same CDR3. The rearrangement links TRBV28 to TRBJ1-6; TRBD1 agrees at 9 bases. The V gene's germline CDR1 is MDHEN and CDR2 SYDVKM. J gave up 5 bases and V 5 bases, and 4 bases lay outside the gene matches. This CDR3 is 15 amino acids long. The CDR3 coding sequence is TGTGCCAGCAGTCCTCGGGACAGGGATAATTCACCCCTCCACTTT. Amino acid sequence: CASSPRDRDNSPLHF.